The T cell receptor (beta chain) described here comes from a study of T-cell memory formation after mild COVID-19. This clonotype has a handful of counts. Its antigen is currently unknown. Points from the study as a whole: Those CD4+ clones that contracted were mainly in CM and EM (CD8+ ones in EMRA). In second-wave clones peaking day 37, SARS-CoV-2 specificity remained unconfirmed.

TCRdb itself ran the 5' RACE reads through MiXCR, one entry per CDR3 protein. The table shows 150,000 to 200,000 distinct CDR3 sequences, with roughly 11% occurring only once. V lost 7 bases and J lost 4, with 16 bases in between. The CDR3 covers 14 residues. Germline-derived CDR1 and CDR2 are MNHEY and SVGAGI. Specimen: PBMCs or a T cell subset sorted from them (not recorded which). The chain couples TRBV6-5 to TRBJ1-2, with D perhaps TRBD1 (5 bases). The receptor's source is a man aged 18 to 29 who had mild COVID-19 (a few samples of this study predate the infection). Cell type and time point are not known. CDR3 loop: CASTRDGGTYGYTF. The CDR3 DNA reads TGTGCCAGCACCAGGGACGGAGGGACCTATGGCTACACCTTC.